This is a list of T cell receptor beta chains from one sample in a study of human T cells and chemical hapten exposure. One entry per CDR3 protein results from TCRdb running MiXCR on the RACE reads. The sample contains about 80,000 distinct CDR3 sequences, approximately 8% of which appear only once. The sample was whole blood, taken in connection with sensitization to the hapten diphenylcyclopropenone (DPC). These receptors were obtained from a woman between 25 and 40 years old with alopecia areata. Some clones in this sample may be carry-over from other donors' samples. Both conserved end residues are part of each CDR3. The order of the fields is V gene, clone size, D gene, J gene, CDR3 DNA, CDR3 protein. The D gene is left open where the match is weak. Only some rows state a clone size, as once, few, many or a class for expanded clones.

TRBV7-3,few,NA,TRBJ1-2,TGTGCCAGCAGCTTATTGCGGGGTTCCAACTATGGCTACACCTTC,CASSLLRGSNYGYTF
TRBV20-1,many,NA,TRBJ2-5,TGCAGTGCCACTGTGGCTTCCGAGACCCAGTACTTC,CSATVASETQYF
TRBV6-5,many,NA,TRBJ1-2,TGTGCCAGCAGTCCCATTATTTTGGGAGGCTACACCTTC,CASSPIILGGYTF
TRBV27,many,TRBD1,TRBJ1-2,TGTGCCAGCAGTTGGGGAACAGGGGGCGGCTACACCTTC,CASSWGTGGGYTF
TRBV2,NA,NA,TRBJ1-5,TGTGCCAGCAGTGGAACAGCAAAAGATCAGCCCCAGCATTTT,CASSGTAKDQPQHF
TRBV7-9,few,NA,TRBJ1-1,TGTGCCAGCAGCTATTCGACCGCCCCCGGCGCTGAAGCTTTCTTT,CASSYSTAPGAEAFF
TRBV20-1,few,NA,TRBJ1-2,TGCAGTGCTAGAGATTCAGCTTCTAACTATGGCTACACCTTC,CSARDSASNYGYTF
TRBV30,few,NA,TRBJ1-2,TGTGGGGTCCTGGAGTTAGGCTACAGGAACTATGGCTACACCTTC,CGVLELGYRNYGYTF
TRBV5-5,many,NA,TRBJ1-2,TGTGCCAGCAGCTTGGAGCCCAGTTTTAACTATGGCTACACCTTC,CASSLEPSFNYGYTF
TRBV5-1,few,NA,TRBJ1-6,TGCGCCAGCAGCTTGGAAGGCCGGGACGGTGATTCACCCCTCCACTTT,CASSLEGRDGDSPLHF
TRBV6-1,NA,NA,TRBJ1-1,TGTGCCAGCAGGGGGGGGGAACCGGGCACTGAAGCTTTCTTT,CASRGGEPGTEAFF
TRBV5-4,many,TRBD2,TRBJ2-3,TGTGCCAGCAGCTTGCGACTAGCGGCGAGCACAGATACGCAGTATTTT,CASSLRLAASTDTQYF
TRBV29-1,many,TRBD1,TRBJ1-1,TGCAGCGTTGAAGATCCCCCTCCGGGGAGGACAGGGTTGAACACTGAAGCTTTCTTT,CSVEDPPPGRTGLNTEAFF
TRBV30,few,NA,TRBJ1-1,TGTGCCTGGAGGGAGGAAGGTAACCTGAACACTGAAGCTTTCTTT,CAWREEGNLNTEAFF
TRBV5-1,many,TRBD1,TRBJ1-1,TGCGCCAGCAGCTACCGGGACAGGGGGACTGAAGCTTTCTTT,CASSYRDRGTEAFF
TRBV6-1,NA,NA,TRBJ2-2,TGTGCCAGCGACAGGACCACTGCCGGGGAGCTGTTTTTT,CASDRTTAGELFF
TRBV20-1,many,NA,TRBJ2-3,TGCAGTGCGAAAAACCAGGGGTCGGTTCGTGTAGATACGCAGTATTTT,CSAKNQGSVRVDTQYF
TRBV15,few,TRBD1,TRBJ1-6,TGTGCCACCAGCAGAGAAGGGACAGACAATTCACCCCTCCACTTT,CATSREGTDNSPLHF
TRBV5-8,many,NA,TRBJ2-5,TGTGCCAGCAGCCCAGGGATAGGGGTGCAGACCCAGTACTTC,CASSPGIGVQTQYF
TRBV7-3,NA,TRBD1,TRBJ1-1,TGTGCCAGCAGCTCGACAGGGGGCAGAGCTGAAGCTTTCTTT,CASSSTGGRAEAFF
TRBV18,NA,TRBD2,TRBJ2-7,TGTGCCAGCTCACCCGGACTAGCCTACGAGCAGTACTTC,CASSPGLAYEQYF
TRBV20-1,many,TRBD2,TRBJ2-1,TGCAGTGCTATCCCTTTTAGCGGGGGGTCCCATGAGCAGTTCTTC,CSAIPFSGGSHEQFF
TRBV21-1,many,NA,TRBJ2-7,TGTGCCAGCAACACGGGGAGAGGGGAGTCGGCCTACGAGCAGTACTTC,CASNTGRGESAYEQYF
TRBV20-1,NA,NA,TRBJ1-1,TGCAGTGCTCCTTTGTTGAACACTGAAGCTTTCTTT,CSAPLLNTEAFF
TRBV7-9,many,TRBD2,TRBJ2-7,TGTGCCAGCAGCTTCTCCCCGGGAGGCTTGGACTACGAGCAGTACTTC,CASSFSPGGLDYEQYF
TRBV20-1,many,NA,TRBJ2-7,TGCAGTGCTGGCCGACCTTCCAGCTCCTACGAGCAGTACTTC,CSAGRPSSSYEQYF
TRBV3-1,NA,NA,TRBJ2-1,TGTGCCAGCAGCCAGGGCTCTCCAGGTGAGCAGTTCTTC,CASSQGSPGEQFF
TRBV5-5,NA,TRBD1,TRBJ2-3,TGTGCCAGCAGCATTACCGACAGGGGCTTCACAGATACGCAGTATTTT,CASSITDRGFTDTQYF
TRBV12-3/TRBV12-4,many,NA,TRBJ1-2,TGTGCCAGCAGTAACACGGGGAACTATGGCTACACCTTC,CASSNTGNYGYTF
TRBV12-3/TRBV12-4,few,TRBD1,TRBJ1-2,TGTGCCAGCAGTGGGGTGACAGGGGGCTATGGCTACACCTTC,CASSGVTGGYGYTF
TRBV2,many,TRBD1,TRBJ2-1,TGTGCCAGCCTGCTTGACAGGGGGTACTCCAATGAGCAGTTCTTC,CASLLDRGYSNEQFF
TRBV27,many,NA,TRBJ1-1,TGTGCCAGCAGTTCTATGAACACTGAAGCTTTCTTT,CASSSMNTEAFF
TRBV27,many,TRBD1,TRBJ1-5,TGTGCCAGCAGTTTTTTGGGACAGTCCGGTCAGCCCCAGCATTTT,CASSFLGQSGQPQHF
TRBV12-3/TRBV12-4,many,TRBD1,TRBJ2-7,TGTGCCAGCAGTTTATCGACGGGACAGTTCTACGAGCAGTACTTC,CASSLSTGQFYEQYF
TRBV6-6,NA,NA,TRBJ1-1,TGTGCCAGCAGTTCCCCGGAGCGGGGTGGGACTGAAGCTTTCTTT,CASSSPERGGTEAFF
TRBV12-3/TRBV12-4,many,NA,TRBJ2-7,TGTGCCAGCAGTTTCAGAGGGGAAGTCGAGCAGTACTTC,CASSFRGEVEQYF
TRBV30,few,NA,TRBJ1-1,TGTGCCTGGACGGGACGGAGGAACACTGAAGCTTTCTTT,CAWTGRRNTEAFF
TRBV6-5,many,TRBD1,TRBJ1-6,TGTGCCAGCCTAAAGGGACAGCTGAATAATTCACCCCTCCACTTT,CASLKGQLNNSPLHF
TRBV4-1,many,NA,TRBJ1-4,TGCGCCAGCAGCTTCCGGGACGGTAATGAAAAACTGTTTTTT,CASSFRDGNEKLFF
TRBV11-3,few,TRBD2,TRBJ2-1,TGTGCCAGCAGCTTAGATCATGGGGCTAGCGGGACGCCCGGGGAGCAGTTCTTC,CASSLDHGASGTPGEQFF
TRBV6-1,few,TRBD2,TRBJ2-3,TGTGCCAGCAGAGCCGGGACTAGCGCGACAGATACGCAGTATTTT,CASRAGTSATDTQYF
TRBV7-2,many,TRBD1,TRBJ2-1,TGTGCCAGCAGCTTATTAGGGGACAGGGCGAATGAGCAGTTCTTC,CASSLLGDRANEQFF
TRBV20-1,NA,NA,TRBJ2-4,TGCAGTGCTAGATACCCCCGGGATTCCAAAAACATTCAGTACTTC,CSARYPRDSKNIQYF
TRBV7-2,NA,NA,TRBJ2-5,TGTGCCAGCAGCCGTAATTTTGAGTCCCAAGAGACCCAGTACTTC,CASSRNFESQETQYF
TRBV5-1,few,TRBD1,TRBJ1-1,TGCGCCAGCAGCCCGCGGACAGGGGGCTCAATGAACACTGAAGCTTTCTTT,CASSPRTGGSMNTEAFF
TRBV9,many,NA,TRBJ1-1,TGTGCCAGCAGCGCGGGGTTGAACACTGAAGCTTTCTTT,CASSAGLNTEAFF
TRBV2,NA,TRBD1,TRBJ1-6,TGTGCCAGCAGTAACCGACAGGGGAGTGGTTCACCCCTCCACTTT,CASSNRQGSGSPLHF
TRBV29-1,few,NA,TRBJ2-7,TGCAGCGCTCTAGGTGGGCTTTCACCCGACGAGCAGTACTTC,CSALGGLSPDEQYF